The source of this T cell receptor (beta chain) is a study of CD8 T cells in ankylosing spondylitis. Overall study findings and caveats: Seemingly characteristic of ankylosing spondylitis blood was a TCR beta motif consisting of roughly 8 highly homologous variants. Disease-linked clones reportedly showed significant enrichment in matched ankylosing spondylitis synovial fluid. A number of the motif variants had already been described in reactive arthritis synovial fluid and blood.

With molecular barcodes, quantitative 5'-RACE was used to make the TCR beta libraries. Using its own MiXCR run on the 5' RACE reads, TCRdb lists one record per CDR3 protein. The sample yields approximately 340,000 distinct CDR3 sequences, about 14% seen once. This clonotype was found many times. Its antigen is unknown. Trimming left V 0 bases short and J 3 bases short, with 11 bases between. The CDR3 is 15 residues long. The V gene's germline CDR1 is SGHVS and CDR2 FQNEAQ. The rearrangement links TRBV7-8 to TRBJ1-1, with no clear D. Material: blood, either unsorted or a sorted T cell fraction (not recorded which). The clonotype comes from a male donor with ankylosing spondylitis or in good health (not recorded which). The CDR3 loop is CASSLADGRDTEAFF. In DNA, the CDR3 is TGTGCCAGCAGCTTAGCGGACGGGAGGGACACTGAAGCTTTCTTT.